This T cell receptor beta chain is drawn from a study of T-cell reconstitution after alpha-beta-depleted transplantation in children. The study's findings and limits: Counts and diversity of T cells one year after transplant came mostly from newly produced T cells. There were some patients whose high TCRbeta diversity at day 60 came from surviving recipient T cells and thymic progenitors.

Preparation of the TCRbeta library involved a method that used unique molecular identifiers. MiXCR, applied by TCRdb to the PCR reads, yields one record per CDR3 protein. The table includes about 830,000 distinct CDR3 sequences, under 20% detected once. This clonotype appeared a few times. Its target is not known. The source of this sequence is a male patient aged 10 to 17 who had a stem cell transplant for acute lymphoblastic leukemia, so the T cells may come from the graft donor. The material was PBMCs, mostly from graft donor cells, obtained 360 days after TCRalphabeta/CD19-depleted stem cell transplant.

As DNA, the CDR3 is TGTGCCAGCAGTTTAAATTTTTTCAACTACGAGCAGTACTTC. This translates into CASSLNFFNYEQYF. This chain connects TRBV28 to TRBJ2-7; D is unresolved. This CDR3 has 14 residues. Trimming stripped 2 bases from V and 3 bases from J, with 11 bases between. Per the germline V gene, CDR1 is MDHEN and CDR2 is SYDVKM.